This passage covers 20 T cell receptor beta chains from one sample sequenced in a study of T cell changes during pregnancy in multiple sclerosis. This table comes from immunoSEQ multiplex PCR, and its TCRdb copy is limited to in-frame clones, with some not included. The top ten hold 1.5% of the sample, which has more than 90,000 clones, more than 85% seen once. The input for sequencing was peripheral blood, taken in the first trimester of pregnancy. These receptors all come from a female donor with multiple sclerosis, enrolled in a pregnancy study.

The genes are TRBV30 and TRBJ1-5; 10 bases are a match to TRBD1. The germline V gene has CDR1 GTSNPN and CDR2 SVGIG (reference sequence). The V gene end was trimmed by 1 base and the J gene end by 7 bases; junction bases not matched to a gene: 4. The CDR3 length is 14 residues. The CDR3 region is CAWSGGQGTQPQHF. The CDR3 DNA sequence: TGTGCCTGGAGTGGGGGACAGGGGACGCAGCCCCAGCATTTT.

The chain couples TRBV7-9 to TRBJ2-3; 11 nucleotides match TRBD2. With 2 bases clipped from V and 4 bases from J, the junction kept 2 bases outside the gene matches. The CDR3 totals 15 residues. CDR1 is SEHNR, CDR2 FQNEAQ, per germline (reference sequence). The CDR3: CASSLTSGRPDTQYF. Written as DNA, the CDR3 is TGTGCCAGCAGCTTAACTAGCGGGAGACCAGATACGCAGTATTTT.

The chain has TRBV28 and TRBJ2-7; D perhaps matches TRBD1 (6 bases). Germline V gene lookup returns CDR1 MDHEN and CDR2 SYDVKM. The CDR3 contains 14 residues. V lost 3 bases to trimming and J lost 3 bases, with 12 bases between them. This CDR3 reads CASSFRQVFYEQYF. CDR3 bases: TGTGCCAGCAGTTTCAGACAGGTGTTCTACGAGCAGTACTTC.

The chain joins TRBV19 to TRBJ1-5; D perhaps matches TRBD1 (6 bases). Trimming pared 4 bases from V and 3 bases from J, leaving 13 bases between. Germline V gene lookup returns CDR1 LNHDA and CDR2 SQIVND (reference sequence). The CDR3 loop spans 15 amino acids. CDR3 bases: TGTGCCAGTAGTACGAACAGGGAGTTCAATCAGCCCCAGCATTTT. Amino acid sequence: CASSTNREFNQPQHF.

This chain links TRBV11-2 with TRBJ1-3; 8 nucleotides line up with TRBD1. CDR1 SGHAT and CDR2 FQNNGV come from the germline V gene. Trimming removed 5 bases from V and 0 bases from J; junction bases left unmatched: 12. The CDR3 covers 18 residues. In nucleotides, the CDR3 is TGTGCCAGCAGCCCCCCGGGGAGCCAGGGGGCCTCTGGAAACACCATATATTTT. This encodes CASSPPGSQGASGNTIYF. Using reference TRBV11-2 and TRBJ1-3 for the parts outside the CDR3, the full variable domain is EAGVAQSPRYKIIEKRQSVAFWCNPISGHATLYWYQQILGQGPKLLIQFQNNGVVDDSQLPKDRFSAERLKGVDSTLKIQPAKLEDSAVYLCASSPPGSQGASGNTIYFGEGSWLTVV.

V is TRBV7-8 and J is TRBJ1-2; D may be TRBD1 (6 bases). Germline V gives CDR1 SGHVS, CDR2 FQNEAQ. The germline V and J ends were trimmed by 1 base and 0 bases, with 9 bases remaining between them. This CDR3 spans 15 amino acids. CDR3: CASSLGTATNYGYTF. The DNA for the CDR3 is TGTGCCAGCAGCTTAGGGACAGCCACTAACTATGGCTACACCTTC.

The chain uses TRBV6-6 and TRBJ2-5; 10 nucleotides match TRBD2. V gave up 6 bases and J gave up 5 bases; unmatched junction bases: 9. Germline values: CDR1 MNHNY, CDR2 SVGAGI (reference sequence). The CDR3 has 15 residues. CDR3 sequence (DNA): TGTGCCAGCAGGACTCGGCTAGCGGGGGTGGAGACCCAGTACTTC. Its translation: CASRTRLAGVETQYF.

The gene calls are TRBV4-1 and TRBJ2-7; D is perhaps TRBD2 (6 bases). Trimming pared 2 bases from V and 1 base from J, leaving 15 bases between. Germline V CDR1 and CDR2: MGHRA, YSYEKL. The CDR3 is made up of 16 amino acids. As DNA, the CDR3 is TGCGCCAGCAGCCAAAGAGGCGGGATAGGATCCTACGAGCAGTACTTC. Its protein product is CASSQRGGIGSYEQYF.

CDR3 coding DNA: TGTGCCAGCAGCTCGGGACAGGGCTACTCGAGCTCCTACGAGCAGTACTTC. Amino acid sequence: CASSSGQGYSSSYEQYF. The genes are TRBV5-6 and TRBJ2-7, with 9 bases lining up with TRBD1. Losses at the gene ends were 3 bases for V and 0 bases for J; bases not matched to a gene: 10. The CDR3 runs 17 residues. The germline CDR1 and CDR2 sequences are SGHDT and YYEEEE.

This clone has only one observation. The rearrangement links TRBV7-2 to TRBJ2-7; D not resolved. Germline CDR1 SGHTA, CDR2 FQGNSA. The germline V and J ends were trimmed by 1 base and 6 bases, with 7 bases remaining between them. This CDR3 is 12 amino acids long. The CDR3 region has the DNA TGTGCCAGCAGCTTAGGCAGGTCCGAGCAGTACTTC. Its protein is CASSLGRSEQYF.

The chain is built from TRBV14 and TRBJ2-3; D uncertain. Germline V CDR1 and CDR2: SGHDN, FVKESK. Trimming removed 0 bases at V and 0 bases at J, with 7 bases between. This CDR3 has 15 amino acids. The CDR3 region is CASSQDVFSTDTQYF. Written as DNA, the CDR3 is TGTGCCAGCAGCCAAGATGTCTTTAGCACAGATACGCAGTATTTT.

The chain has TRBV18 and TRBJ2-5; 11 bases map to TRBD2. The ends lost 8 bases at V and 1 base at J; junction bases unmatched: 6. CDR3 length equals 15 residues. The germline V gene encodes CDR1 KGHSH and CDR2 LQKENI. This CDR3 is CASATTSGGQETQYF. The CDR3 nucleotides read TGTGCCAGCGCGACCACTAGCGGGGGCCAAGAGACCCAGTACTTC.

This sequence joins TRBV7-8 and TRBJ2-5; possibly TRBD2 for D (6 bases). The CDR3 loop spans 14 amino acids. The germline V gene has CDR1 SGHVS and CDR2 FQNEAQ. Deletions cut 1 base from V and 7 bases from J, with 13 bases between. CDR3: CASSLVTVGGTQYF. CDR3 nucleotide sequence: TGTGCCAGCAGCTTAGTCACGGTGGGAGGGACCCAGTACTTC.

The CDR3 spells CASSFRDQETQYF. The CDR3 bases are TGCGCCAGCAGCTTTCGAGATCAAGAGACCCAGTACTTC. V usage is TRBV5-1 and J usage is TRBJ2-5, with unresolved D. Trimming removed 2 bases at V and 2 bases at J, with 7 bases between. The CDR3 spans 13 residues. Germline V lookup: CDR1 SGHRS, CDR2 YFSETQ.

The V gene is TRBV4-1, the J gene TRBJ2-1; 8 positions match TRBD2. Trimming at V came to 4 bases and at J to 5 bases, leaving 10 bases not matched to a gene. Germline CDR1 reads MGHRA; CDR2 reads YSYEKL. The CDR3 covers 16 residues. Here the CDR3 reads CASSREPSGRNNEQFF. The CDR3 DNA reads as TGCGCCAGCAGCCGAGAACCTAGCGGGCGAAACAATGAGCAGTTCTTC.

This clone showed up just once. The gene calls are TRBV9 and TRBJ2-7; TRBD2 aligns across 12 bases. Germline values: CDR1 SGDLS, CDR2 YYNGEE. The V and J ends lost 3 bases and 3 bases, in that order; junction bases with no gene match: 4. The CDR3 totals 15 residues. DNA for the CDR3: TGTGCCAGCAGCGAGACTAGCGGGAGACTCTACGAGCAGTACTTC. Amino acids: CASSETSGRLYEQYF.

The chain carries TRBV30 and TRBJ1-5, with 7 bases fitting TRBD1. Germline CDR1 and CDR2: GTSNPN and SVGIG (reference sequence). The V and J ends lost 1 base and 6 bases, in that order; junction bases with no gene match: 3. CDR3 length: 13 amino acids. CDR3 sequence (DNA): TGTGCCTGGAGTGAGACAGGGTTTCAGCCCCAGCATTTT. It codes for CAWSETGFQPQHF.

This chain uses TRBV28 with TRBJ1-5; D gene unclear. Germline V lookup: CDR1 MDHEN, CDR2 SYDVKM. V dropped 5 bases and J dropped 3 bases, with 14 bases sitting between them. CDR3 length: 15 residues. CDR3 nucleotide sequence: TGTGCCAGCAGTCCCCACCGCCCCTACAATCAGCCCCAGCATTTT. Residues: CASSPHRPYNQPQHF.

The chain is built from TRBV19 and TRBJ1-2, with 7 bases identical to TRBD1. Germline loops: CDR1 LNHDA, CDR2 SQIVND (reference sequence). This CDR3 has 14 residues. V lost 7 bases, J lost 3 bases, and 8 bases stayed unmatched. The CDR3 region is CASTELGTDYGYTF. The CDR3, as DNA: TGTGCCAGTACCGAACTAGGGACAGACTATGGCTACACCTTC. Combining the CDR3 with reference TRBV19 and TRBJ1-2 gives the whole variable domain DGGITQSPKYLFRKEGQNVTLSCEQNLNHDAMYWYRQDPGQGLRLIYYSQIVNDFQKGDIAEGYSVSREKKESFPLTVTSAQKNPTAFYLCASTELGTDYGYTFGSGTRLTVV.

This rearrangement joins TRBV19 to TRBJ2-5; maybe TRBD2 (6 bases). The V end was cut by 6 bases, the J end by 5 bases, with 13 bases between. Germline V gives CDR1 LNHDA, CDR2 SQIVND (reference sequence). CDR3 length: 13 amino acids. The CDR3 here is CASRVGAGETQYF. The CDR3 DNA reads as TGTGCCAGTAGGGTAGGGGCGGGGGAGACCCAGTACTTC.